These T cell receptor beta chains were read from a single sample in a study of T cells in Graves' hyperthyroidism and ophthalmopathy. TCRdb fed the multiplex PCR reads into MiXCR, producing one record per CDR3 protein. The sample consists of approximately 600,000 distinct CDR3 sequences, approximately 15% of them appearing once. Material for sequencing was blood. The receptors were gathered from a woman aged 40 to 55 with Graves' ophthalmopathy. The CDR3 runs from the conserved cysteine through the conserved F or W. Fields, in order: V gene, J gene, clone size, D gene, CDR3 protein, CDR3 DNA. The D gene is left open where the match is weak. The listing skips clone size in some rows; elsewhere it reads once, few, many or a size class.

>TRBV20-1|TRBJ2-7|few|.
CSAMGAPKGSYEQYF
TGCAGTGCTATGGGCGCCCCAAAGGGGTCCTACGAGCAGTACTTC
>TRBV19|TRBJ2-7|many|TRBD2
CASSIGGLAGEQYF
TGTGCCAGTAGTATAGGGGGACTAGCGGGAGAGCAGTACTTC
>TRBV19|TRBJ1-3|many|.
CASGRVPVGGNTIYF
TGTGCCAGCGGCCGGGTCCCGGTCGGAGGAAACACCATATATTTT
>TRBV27|TRBJ2-2|few|TRBD2
CASSFSGRRASGRKTGELFF
TGTGCCAGCAGTTTCTCTGGCCGTCGGGCTAGCGGGAGGAAGACCGGGGAGCTGTTTTTT
>TRBV5-1|TRBJ2-2|.|.
CASRGFGGTGELFF
TGCGCCAGTCGCGGATTCGGGGGCACCGGGGAGCTGTTTTTT
>TRBV28|TRBJ2-6|many|.
CASSPPGTKAISGANVLTF
TGTGCCAGCAGTCCCCCGGGGACAAAGGCTATCTCTGGGGCCAACGTCCTGACTTTC
>TRBV6-2/TRBV6-3|TRBJ2-5|.|.
CASSSPTGLETQYF
TGTGCCAGCAGTTCCCCCACAGGGTTGGAGACCCAGTACTTC
>TRBV29-1|TRBJ2-2|few|.
CSVPPSEGAGELFF
TGCAGCGTCCCACCAAGTGAGGGGGCCGGGGAGCTGTTTTTT
>TRBV6-2/TRBV6-3|TRBJ1-5|many|.
CASSYSTPAGWNQPQHF
TGTGCCAGCAGTTACTCGACCCCTGCCGGGTGGAATCAGCCCCAGCATTTT
>TRBV19|TRBJ2-2|.|TRBD2
CASSVMGLAANTGELFF
TGTGCCAGTAGTGTAATGGGACTAGCGGCTAACACCGGGGAGCTGTTTTTT
>TRBV5-1|TRBJ1-5|few|TRBD1
CASSLGGASQPQHF
TGCGCCAGCAGCTTAGGGGGCGCGAGTCAGCCCCAGCATTTT
>TRBV6-2/TRBV6-3|TRBJ2-7|.|.
CASSQGRNRAAYEQYF
TGTGCCAGCAGCCAAGGGAGGAACAGGGCCGCCTACGAGCAGTACTTC
>TRBV27|TRBJ2-2|many|TRBD2
CASNRREVPGELFF
TGTGCCAGCAATCGGCGGGAGGTTCCCGGGGAGCTGTTTTTT
>TRBV6-1|TRBJ1-5|many|.
CASSGRGLGQPQHF
TGTGCCAGCAGTGGACGGGGGTTGGGTCAGCCCCAGCATTTT
>TRBV10-3|TRBJ2-3|few|.
CAISESNSRAQYF
TGTGCCATCAGTGAGTCGAATTCCAGAGCGCAGTATTTT
>TRBV6-5|TRBJ2-4|many|.
CASSPRAALIQYF
TGTGCCAGCAGTCCCCGGGCGGCCCTGATTCAGTACTTC
>TRBV24-1|TRBJ2-7|many|TRBD2
CATSDGGDGYEQYF
TGTGCCACCAGTGATGGGGGGGACGGCTACGAGCAGTACTTC
>TRBV12-3/TRBV12-4|TRBJ2-7|many|TRBD2
CASSQGLAAYEQYF
TGTGCCAGCAGCCAAGGACTAGCCGCCTACGAGCAGTACTTC
>TRBV12-3/TRBV12-4|TRBJ1-2|many|.
CASSPPGQNYGYTF
TGTGCCAGCAGCCCCCCGGGACAAAACTATGGCTACACCTTC
>TRBV6-5|TRBJ2-7|many|TRBD2
CASSLRLAGDPKYF
TGTGCCAGCAGTTTACGACTAGCGGGAGACCCGAAGTACTTC
>TRBV12-3/TRBV12-4|TRBJ2-3|many|.
CASSNISDTQYF
TGTGCCAGCAGTAACATATCAGATACGCAGTATTTT
>TRBV10-3|TRBJ2-7|many|.
CAISEELDYEQYF
TGTGCCATCAGTGAAGAACTCGACTACGAGCAGTACTTC
>TRBV5-5|TRBJ1-5|many|.
CASSLRHSHNQPQHF
TGTGCCAGCAGCTTGAGACACAGCCACAATCAGCCCCAGCATTTT
>TRBV3-1|TRBJ1-1|many|TRBD1
CASSQETGSVFF
TGTGCCAGCAGCCAAGAGACAGGGTCTGTTTTCTTT
>TRBV6-1|TRBJ1-3|many|.
CASTGSGNTIYF
TGTGCCAGCACGGGCTCTGGAAACACCATATATTTT
>TRBV20-1|TRBJ1-2|.|.
CSASPPAPANYGYTF
TGCAGTGCTTCCCCCCCGGCCCCCGCTAACTATGGCTACACCTTC
>TRBV7-3|TRBJ2-7|many|.
CASSSRDGNEQYF
TGTGCCAGCAGCTCCCGGGACGGAAACGAGCAGTACTTC
>TRBV12-3/TRBV12-4|TRBJ2-5|many|.
CASSQIPSLAPGETQYF
TGTGCCAGCAGCCAAATCCCCAGTCTAGCACCAGGGGAGACCCAGTACTTC
>TRBV28|TRBJ2-7|.|TRBD2
CASSSGGGLREQYF
TGTGCCAGCAGTTCCGGGGGAGGGCTACGAGAGCAGTACTTC
>TRBV20-1|TRBJ2-4|many|TRBD1
CSARPGGQGNIQYF
TGCAGTGCTAGACCCGGGGGACAGGGTAACATTCAGTACTTC
>TRBV29-1|TRBJ2-2|many|TRBD2
CSVDPSGGTGELFF
TGCAGCGTTGACCCTAGCGGAGGAACCGGGGAGCTGTTTTTT
>TRBV28|TRBJ2-7|many|TRBD1
CASSSGGTGDHEQYF
TGTGCCAGCAGTTCGGGCGGGACAGGGGACCACGAGCAGTACTTC
>TRBV12-3/TRBV12-4|TRBJ2-7|.|TRBD2
CASSSGVAGIYEQYF
TGTGCCAGCAGTTCCGGGGTAGCGGGAATCTACGAGCAGTACTTC
>TRBV27|TRBJ1-5|many|TRBD1
CASSLLQGGPQHF
TGTGCCAGCAGTTTGCTGCAGGGGGGGCCCCAGCATTTT
>TRBV6-1|TRBJ2-7|many|TRBD2
CASIPLAGVSYEQYF
TGTGCCAGCATTCCCCTAGCGGGAGTGTCCTACGAGCAGTACTTC
>TRBV9|TRBJ1-1|.|.
CASSVEAGSWTEAFF
TGTGCCAGCAGCGTAGAGGCAGGCAGTTGGACTGAAGCTTTCTTT
>TRBV19|TRBJ2-5|many|.
CATAGQYMKETQYF
TGTGCCACCGCGGGACAGTACATGAAAGAGACCCAGTACTTC
>TRBV19|TRBJ1-2|few|TRBD1
CASSRQGKGYGYTF
TGTGCCAGTAGTAGACAGGGGAAGGGCTATGGCTACACCTTC
>TRBV6-1|TRBJ1-5|.|.
CATSEQGGVNQPQHF
TGTGCCACCAGTGAACAGGGAGGGGTGAATCAGCCCCAGCATTTT
>TRBV6-1|TRBJ2-5|many|.
CASTELGRHETQYF
TGTGCCAGCACGGAATTGGGGCGTCACGAGACCCAGTACTTC
>TRBV12-3/TRBV12-4|TRBJ2-5|many|TRBD2
CASSLEASGRTQYF
TGTGCCAGCAGTTTAGAGGCTAGCGGGAGGACCCAGTACTTC
>TRBV7-8|TRBJ1-2|many|.
CASTLGKTSQSYTF
TGTGCCAGCACCTTGGGCAAGACATCTCAAAGCTACACCTTC